These 9 T cell receptor beta chains originate from one sample sequenced in a study of blood T cell repertoires in COVID-19. Libraries were prepared by immunoSEQ multiplex PCR; TCRdb keeps only in-frame clonotypes and omits some of them. The sample shows 440,000 or so clones, approximately 90% of them seen only once. Sequencing was done on a sample of peripheral blood. The receptors originated from a middle-aged woman with COVID-19, enrolled during active disease.

The gene calls are TRBV27 and TRBJ2-3; 11 bases are shared with TRBD2. The V gene's germline CDR1 is MNHEY and CDR2 SMNVEV (reference sequence). V shed 3 bases and J 6 bases; nucleotides not matched to a gene: 5. The CDR3 runs to 15 residues. CDR3: CASSFLAGGPDTQYF. The DNA for the CDR3 is TGTGCCAGCAGTTTCTTAGCGGGAGGGCCTGATACGCAGTATTTT.

The genes are TRBV7-8 and TRBJ1-1; D gene ambiguous. Germline V gives CDR1 SGHVS, CDR2 FQNEAQ. This CDR3 contains 12 residues. Trimming cost V 3 bases and J 4 bases, with 6 bases left between them. The CDR3 protein is CASSFTSTEAFF. The CDR3, as DNA: TGTGCCAGCAGCTTTACGAGCACTGAAGCTTTCTTT.

The chain joins TRBV25-1 to TRBJ1-2, with TRBD1 identical over 7 bases. The V gene end was trimmed by 5 bases and the J gene end by 3 bases; junction bases not matched to a gene: 3. CDR1 and CDR2 (germline): MGHDK, SYGVNS. The CDR3 runs 13 residues. The CDR3 loop reads CASSYGTDYGYTF. The CDR3 DNA reads TGTGCCAGCAGTTACGGGACAGACTATGGCTACACCTTC.

As DNA, the CDR3 is TGCAGCGTTGCTCCCCGAAGCGTTAACTATGGCTACACCTTC. It encodes CSVAPRSVNYGYTF. The chain couples TRBV29-1 to TRBJ1-2, with D hard to call. Per the germline V gene, CDR1 is SQVTM and CDR2 is ANQGSEA. The CDR3 has 14 amino acids. Trimming shortened V by 4 bases and J by 1 base, and 13 bases separated the two germline ends.

V and J are TRBV7-2 and TRBJ1-2; 9 bases map to TRBD1. Germline V gene sequence: CDR1 SGHTA, CDR2 FQGNSA. After removal of 5 bases from V and 1 base from J, the junction contained 8 bases not matched to a gene. There are 16 residues in the CDR3. CDR3 loop: CASSPDRGLYNYGYTF. The DNA of the CDR3 is TGTGCCAGCAGCCCGGACAGGGGACTGTATAACTATGGCTACACCTTC. The variable domain in full, completed from reference TRBV7-2 and TRBJ1-2, reads GAGVSQSPSNKVTEKGKDVELRCDPISGHTALYWYRQSLGQGLEFLIYFQGNSAPDKSGLPSDRFSAERTGGSVSTLTIQRTQQEDSAVYLCASSPDRGLYNYGYTFGSGTRLTVV.

Regarding this clone: Other DNA sequences in the sample encode the same CDR3. The chain couples TRBV5-1 to TRBJ1-1; D is unclear. The CDR3 has 13 residues. V lost 0 bases, J lost 4 bases, and 7 bases lay in between. CDR1 SGHRS and CDR2 YFSETQ come from the germline V gene. The CDR3 coding sequence is TGCGCCAGCAGCTTGGGGGGAGGCACTGAAGCTTTCTTT. Encoded protein: CASSLGGGTEAFF.

This sequence joins TRBV27 and TRBJ2-1, with 7 bases aligning to TRBD2. The CDR3 is 15 residues long. CDR1 MNHEY and CDR2 SMNVEV come from the germline V gene (reference sequence). Losses at the gene ends were 1 base for V and 7 bases for J; bases not matched to a gene: 7. CDR3: CASSLYAGTKNEQFF. The CDR3 DNA sequence: TGTGCCAGCAGTTTATATGCCGGGACTAAAAATGAGCAGTTCTTC.

The V and J genes are TRBV28 and TRBJ1-6; D possibly corresponds to TRBD1 (5 bases). V gave up 3 bases and J gave up 9 bases, with 18 bases separating them. The length of the CDR3 is 16 residues. CDR1 is MDHEN and CDR2 is SYDVKM in the germline V gene. For the CDR3, the DNA is TGTGCCAGCAGTTTTCGCGCGTGGCAGGGAGGTTCACCCCTCCACTTT. Translated, it gives CASSFRAWQGGSPLHF.

This clone has only a few counts. V gene TRBV12-3 or TRBV12-4 combines with J gene TRBJ2-7; D might be TRBD2 (6 bases). The CDR3 is 12 amino acids. V lost 8 bases, J lost 7 bases, and 15 bases lay in between. The CDR3 sequence is CASVQGAGEQYF. Written as DNA, the CDR3 is TGTGCCAGCGTCCAGGGTGCGGGGGAGCAGTACTTC.